This T cell receptor (beta chain) stems from a study of preoperative IRX-2 immunotherapy in early breast cancer. Treatment given: preoperative locoregional IRX-2 cytokine immunotherapy. Samples came from a phase Ib trial of preoperative locoregional IRX-2 cytokine immunotherapy. V lost 5 bases, J lost 4 bases, and 13 bases stayed unmatched. The CDR3 is 17 residues long. Germline lookup yields CDR1 MNHGY and CDR2 SAAAGT. TCRdb's table, derived via immunoSEQ multiplex PCR, lists solely in-frame clones and lacks some. Of roughly 27,000 clones in the sample, 82% were seen once. V usage is TRBV6-8 and J usage is TRBJ1-1; 10 bases are shared with TRBD1. The material was obtained from a patient treated with IRX-2 immunotherapy. This receptor was obtained from a human donor with breast cancer. The CDR3, as DNA: TGTGCCAGCAGTGAGGACAGGGGGTTTTGGGAGGGCACTGAAGCTTTCTTT. Its translation: CASSEDRGFWEGTEAFF.